This T cell receptor beta chain appears in the sequencing data of a study of graft-versus-host responses after intestinal transplantation. The method was immunoSEQ multiplex PCR; TCRdb's version includes in-frame clones alone and lacks a portion of them. The table shows 100,000 to 140,000 clones, with approximately 86% occurring only once. Turning to this clone: Its antigen is still unknown.

The CDR3 runs 13 residues. The germline V gene encodes CDR1 MNHEY and CDR2 SVGAGI. V lost 6 bases and J 7 bases, leaving 16 bases between the germline ends. The sample consisted of unstimulated CD4+ T cells sorted from spleen or lymph node cells, taken before transplant. The gene calls are TRBV6-5 and TRBJ2-7; no clear D. The TCR was taken from a human donor who was the organ donor for an intestinal transplant. CDR3 nucleotide sequence: TGTGCCAGCAGAGGGCAACCCGGTTTTGAGCAGTACTTC. It translates to CASRGQPGFEQYF.